This section outlines one T cell receptor beta chain sequence together with its context. Sequencing was performed with immunoSEQ multiplex PCR; in TCRdb, only in-frame clones are kept and a portion is missing. The sample shows just over 50,000 clones, around nine tenths of them seen only once. V was trimmed by 8 bases and J by 1 base, leaving 8 bases between them. The CDR3 runs 12 residues. Germline V lookup: CDR1 SNHLY, CDR2 FYNNEI. The entry originates in a study of control samples from healthy donors and cancer patients. The sequencing input was PBMCs. The sequence was collected from a man aged 45-60 years with head and neck cancer. The chain employs TRBV2 and TRBJ2-5; D gene ambiguous. CDR3 DNA sequence: TGTGCCAGCGCCAGCGTCCAAGAGACCCAGTACTTC. It translates to CASASVQETQYF.